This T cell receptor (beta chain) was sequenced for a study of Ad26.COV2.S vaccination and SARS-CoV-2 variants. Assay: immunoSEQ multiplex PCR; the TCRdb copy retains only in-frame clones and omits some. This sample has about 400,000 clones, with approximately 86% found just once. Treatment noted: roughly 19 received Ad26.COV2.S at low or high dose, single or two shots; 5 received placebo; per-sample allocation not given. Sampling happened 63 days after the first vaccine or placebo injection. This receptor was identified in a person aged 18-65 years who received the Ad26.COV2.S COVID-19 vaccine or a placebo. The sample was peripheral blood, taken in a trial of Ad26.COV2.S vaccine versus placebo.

CDR3 DNA: TGTGCCAGCAGTTTGACAGGGTATGGCTACACCTTC. Protein product: CASSLTGYGYTF. This chain joins TRBV12-3 or TRBV12-4 and TRBJ1-2; TRBD1 agrees at 7 bases. V was clipped by 3 bases and J by 5 bases; unmatched bases: 0. This CDR3 has 12 residues.